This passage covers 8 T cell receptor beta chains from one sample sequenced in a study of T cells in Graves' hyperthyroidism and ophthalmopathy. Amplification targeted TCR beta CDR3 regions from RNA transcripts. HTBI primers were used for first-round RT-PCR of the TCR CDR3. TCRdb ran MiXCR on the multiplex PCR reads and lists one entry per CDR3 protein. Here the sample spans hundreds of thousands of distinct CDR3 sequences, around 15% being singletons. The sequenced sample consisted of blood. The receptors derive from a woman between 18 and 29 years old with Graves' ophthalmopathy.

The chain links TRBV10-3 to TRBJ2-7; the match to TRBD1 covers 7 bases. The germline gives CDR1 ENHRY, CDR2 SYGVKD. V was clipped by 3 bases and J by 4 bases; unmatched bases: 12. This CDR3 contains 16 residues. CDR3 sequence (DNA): TGTGCCATCAGTGATCGTGACAGGGTGAAAGAATACGAGCAGTACTTC. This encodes CAISDRDRVKEYEQYF.

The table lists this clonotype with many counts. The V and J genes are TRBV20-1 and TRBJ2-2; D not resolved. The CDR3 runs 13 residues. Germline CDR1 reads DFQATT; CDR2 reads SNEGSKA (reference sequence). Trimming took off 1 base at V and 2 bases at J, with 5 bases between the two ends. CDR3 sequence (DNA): TGCAGTGCTAGAGTCCCTAACACCGGGGAGCTGTTTTTT. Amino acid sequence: CSARVPNTGELFF.

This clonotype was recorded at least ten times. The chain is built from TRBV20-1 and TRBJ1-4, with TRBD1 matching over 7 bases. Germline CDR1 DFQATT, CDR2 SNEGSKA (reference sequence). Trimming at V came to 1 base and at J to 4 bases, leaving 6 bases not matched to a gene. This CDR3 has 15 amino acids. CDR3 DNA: TGCAGTGCTAGAGCGAGCAGGGGGTTTAATGAAAAACTGTTTTTT. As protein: CSARASRGFNEKLFF.

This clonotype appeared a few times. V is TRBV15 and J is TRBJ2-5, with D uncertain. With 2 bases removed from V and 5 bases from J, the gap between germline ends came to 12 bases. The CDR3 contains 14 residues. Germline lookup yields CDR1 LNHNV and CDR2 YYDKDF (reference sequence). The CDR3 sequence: CATSRPEPSETQYF. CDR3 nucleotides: TGTGCCACCAGCAGACCGGAGCCTAGTGAGACCCAGTACTTC.

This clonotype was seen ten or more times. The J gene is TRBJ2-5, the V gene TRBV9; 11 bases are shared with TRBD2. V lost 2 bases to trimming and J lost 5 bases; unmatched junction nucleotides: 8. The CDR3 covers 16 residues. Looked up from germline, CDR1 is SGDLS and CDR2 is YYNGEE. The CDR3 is CASSVGLAGGLETQYF. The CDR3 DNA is TGTGCCAGCAGCGTGGGGCTAGCGGGAGGCCTGGAGACCCAGTACTTC. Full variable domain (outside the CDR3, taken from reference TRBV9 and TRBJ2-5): DSGVTQTPKHLITATGQRVTLRCSPRSGDLSVYWYQQSLDQGLQFLIQYYNGEERAKGNILERFSAQQFPDLHSELNLSSLELGDSALYFCASSVGLAGGLETQYFGPGTRLLVL.

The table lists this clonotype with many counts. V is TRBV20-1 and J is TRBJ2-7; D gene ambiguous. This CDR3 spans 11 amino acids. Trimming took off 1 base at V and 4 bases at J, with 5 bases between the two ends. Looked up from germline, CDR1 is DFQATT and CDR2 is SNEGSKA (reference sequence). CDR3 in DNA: TGCAGTGCTAGAGCCCGGTACGAGCAGTACTTC. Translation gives CSARARYEQYF.

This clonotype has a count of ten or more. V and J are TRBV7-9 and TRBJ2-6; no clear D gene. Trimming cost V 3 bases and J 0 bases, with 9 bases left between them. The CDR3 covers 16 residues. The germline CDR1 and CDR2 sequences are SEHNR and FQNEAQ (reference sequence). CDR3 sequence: CASSFRRISGANVLTF. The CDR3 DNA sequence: TGTGCCAGCAGCTTTCGAAGGATCTCTGGGGCCAACGTCCTGACTTTC.

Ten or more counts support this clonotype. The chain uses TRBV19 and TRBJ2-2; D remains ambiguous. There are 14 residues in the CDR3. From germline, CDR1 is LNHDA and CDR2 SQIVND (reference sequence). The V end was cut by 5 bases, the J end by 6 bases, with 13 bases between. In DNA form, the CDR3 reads TGTGCCAGTAGTCGTACCGGGCAGGCCGGGGAGCTGTTTTTT. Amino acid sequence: CASSRTGQAGELFF.